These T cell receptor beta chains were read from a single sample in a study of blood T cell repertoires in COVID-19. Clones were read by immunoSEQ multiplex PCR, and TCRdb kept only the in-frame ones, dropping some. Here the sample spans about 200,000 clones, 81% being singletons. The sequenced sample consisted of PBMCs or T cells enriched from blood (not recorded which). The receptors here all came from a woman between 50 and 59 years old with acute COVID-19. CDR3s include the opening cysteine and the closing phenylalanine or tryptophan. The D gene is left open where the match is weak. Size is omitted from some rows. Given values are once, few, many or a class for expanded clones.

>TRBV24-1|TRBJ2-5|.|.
TGTGCCACCAGTGATTTCGGGACAGCCCCCGAGTCCTCCTCGGAGGGCCAGTACTTC
CATSDFGTAPESSSEGQYF
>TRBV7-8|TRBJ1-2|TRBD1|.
TGTGCCAGCAGCCTAGGGACAGGGTTAGGCTACACCTTC
CASSLGTGLGYTF
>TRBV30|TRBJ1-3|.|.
TGTGCCTGGGATACAGGGAGCAACATATATTTT
CAWDTGSNIYF
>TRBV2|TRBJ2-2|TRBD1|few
TGTGCCAGCAAAACGCAGGGGGCGAGCACCGGGGAGCTGTTTTTT
CASKTQGASTGELFF
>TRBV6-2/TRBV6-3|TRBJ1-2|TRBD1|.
TGTGCCAGCAGTTACACAGGGGGCCGGACCTTC
CASSYTGGRTF
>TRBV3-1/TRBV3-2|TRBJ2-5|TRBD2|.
TGTGCCAGCAGCCAAGGATGCTCGCCGGGAGGAAGGAAAGAGACCCAGTACTTC
CASSQGCSPGGRKETQYF
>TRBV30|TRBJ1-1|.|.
TGTGCCTGGAGTCCAATTCAGTCGAACACTGAAGCTTTCTTT
CAWSPIQSNTEAFF
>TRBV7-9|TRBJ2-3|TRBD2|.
TGTGCCAGCAGCTTACCTAGCGGAAGGGACACAGATACGCAGTATTTT
CASSLPSGRDTDTQYF
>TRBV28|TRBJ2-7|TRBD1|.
TGTGCCAGCAGTAGACAGGGGGCCGCACGCTACGAGCAGTACTTC
CASSRQGAARYEQYF
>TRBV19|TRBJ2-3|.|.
TGTGCCAGTACCCGCGGTCTCACCTATACGCAGTATTTT
CASTRGLTYTQYF
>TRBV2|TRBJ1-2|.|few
TGTGCCAGCAAGGCAGGACTAAACTATGGCTACACCTTC
CASKAGLNYGYTF
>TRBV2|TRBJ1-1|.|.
TGTGCCAGCAGTAAACAGGGATTGAACACTGAAGCTTTCTTT
CASSKQGLNTEAFF
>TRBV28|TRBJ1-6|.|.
TGTGCCACCGCAGGGCCGGCCCTCCACTTT
CATAGPALHF
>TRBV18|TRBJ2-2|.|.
TGTGCCAGCTCACCTCCGGTGGTACCGCGCACCGGGGAGCTGTTTTTT
CASSPPVVPRTGELFF
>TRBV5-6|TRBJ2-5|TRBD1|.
TGTGCCAGCAGCTCGACGATCCGGGACAGTCAAGAGACCCAGTACTTC
CASSSTIRDSQETQYF
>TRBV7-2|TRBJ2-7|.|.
TGTGCCAGCAGCTCTCAGGGTTGGTACGAGCAGTACTTC
CASSSQGWYEQYF
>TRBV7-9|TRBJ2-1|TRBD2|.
TGTGCCAGCAGCCCAAATCAACTAGCGGGGAGTTACAATGAGCAGTTCTTC
CASSPNQLAGSYNEQFF
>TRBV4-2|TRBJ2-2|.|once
TGTGCCAGCAGCACACCCGCTGGAGGGCCGGCCGGGGAGCTGTTTTTT
CASSTPAGGPAGELFF
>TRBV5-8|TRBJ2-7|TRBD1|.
TGTGCCAGCAGCTCTCTCTTACAGGGGCCTTCCTACGAGCAGTACTTC
CASSSLLQGPSYEQYF
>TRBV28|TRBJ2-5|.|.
TGTGCCAGCAACAATGAAGAGACCCAGTACTTC
CASNNEETQYF
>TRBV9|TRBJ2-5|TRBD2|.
TGTGCCAGCAGCGTTGGGTCGTCTAGCGGGAGAGAGACCCAGTACTTC
CASSVGSSSGRETQYF
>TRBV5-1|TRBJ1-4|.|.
TGCGCCAGCAGCGCACTGGCTGGGGGGTCTAATGAAAAACTGTTTTTT
CASSALAGGSNEKLFF
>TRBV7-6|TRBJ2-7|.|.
TGTGCCAGCAGCTCGAATATCGGCGAGCAGTACTTC
CASSSNIGEQYF
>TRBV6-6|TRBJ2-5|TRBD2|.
TGTGCCAGCAGTACCCAGCGACTAGCGGGGGAAGAGACCCAGTACTTC
CASSTQRLAGEETQYF
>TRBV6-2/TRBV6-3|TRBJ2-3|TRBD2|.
TGTGCCAGCAGTTACCCCACTAGCGGGATGAGGCGGGTCACAGATACGCAGTATTTT
CASSYPTSGMRRVTDTQYF
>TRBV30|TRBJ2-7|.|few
TGTGCCTGGAGTTGGGCAGGGTGGGTGATCGAGCAGTACTTC
CAWSWAGWVIEQYF
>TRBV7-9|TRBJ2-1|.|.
TGTGCCAGCAGCTTAGGTCGCGCTTACAATGAGCAGTTCTTC
CASSLGRAYNEQFF
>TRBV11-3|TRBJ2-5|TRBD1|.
TGTGCCAGCAGCTTAGGCTTGACAGGGGAGATTGGAGAGACCCAGTACTTC
CASSLGLTGEIGETQYF
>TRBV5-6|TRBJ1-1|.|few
TGTGCCAGCAGCTCCCCATGGAACACTGAAGCTTTCTTT
CASSSPWNTEAFF
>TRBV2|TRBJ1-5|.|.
TGTGCCAGCAGGGCGGGGCTCGACAATCAGCCCCAGCATTTT
CASRAGLDNQPQHF
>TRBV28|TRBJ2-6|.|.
TGTGCCAGCAGTTTGAGAGGGCCCTCTGGGGCCAACGTCCTGACTTTC
CASSLRGPSGANVLTF
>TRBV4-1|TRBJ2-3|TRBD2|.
TGCGCCAGCAGCCAAGAATTCGAACTAGCGGGGATGGATACGCAGTATTTT
CASSQEFELAGMDTQYF
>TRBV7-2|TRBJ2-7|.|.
TGTGCCAGCAGCGCGGGTCTATTGCTCGAGCAGTACTTC
CASSAGLLLEQYF
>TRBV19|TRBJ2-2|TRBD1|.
TGTGCCAGTAGTATATCCGGTTGGGACAGGGAGGCCGGGGAGCTGTTTTTT
CASSISGWDREAGELFF
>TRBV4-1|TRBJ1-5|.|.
TGCGCCAGCAGCCAAGATGGAAACAGTAATCAGCCCCAGCATTTT
CASSQDGNSNQPQHF
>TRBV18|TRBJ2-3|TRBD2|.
TGTGCCAGCTCTCCTCAGCGGGGCCCCACAGATACGCAGTATTTT
CASSPQRGPTDTQYF
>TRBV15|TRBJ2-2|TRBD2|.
TGTGCCACCAGCAGGGGACGGGGACTAGCTGGCGGGGAGCTGTTTTTT
CATSRGRGLAGGELFF
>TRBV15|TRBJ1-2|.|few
TGTGCCACCAGCAGAGAAGGGGTCTATGGCTACACCTTC
CATSREGVYGYTF
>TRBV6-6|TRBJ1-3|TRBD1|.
TGTGCCAGCAGTCAACGGACAGGGCTAGGAAACACCATATATTTT
CASSQRTGLGNTIYF
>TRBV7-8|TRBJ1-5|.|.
TGTGCCAGCAGCTCCGTCGGTTTGAATAGCAATCAGCCCCAGCATTTT
CASSSVGLNSNQPQHF
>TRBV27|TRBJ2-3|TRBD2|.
TGTGCCAGCAGTCCGAGCGGGAGGGCCTTAGATACGCAGTATTTT
CASSPSGRALDTQYF
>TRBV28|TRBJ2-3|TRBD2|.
TGTGCCAGCACCCTGGGGTTATCCACTCGGGGGGAAGATACGCAGTATTTT
CASTLGLSTRGEDTQYF
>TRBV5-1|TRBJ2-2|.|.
TGCGCCAGCAGCTTGGTACAGACCGACACCGGGGAGCTGTTTTTT
CASSLVQTDTGELFF
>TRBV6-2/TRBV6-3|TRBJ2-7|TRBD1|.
TGTGCCAGCAGTCGATACAGGGGTTACGAGCAGTACTTC
CASSRYRGYEQYF
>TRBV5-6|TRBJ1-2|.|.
TGTGCCAGCAGCTCCACAGGGCTTGGCTACACCTTC
CASSSTGLGYTF
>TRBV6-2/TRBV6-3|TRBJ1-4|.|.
TGTGCCAGCAGCCCTACCCCCCCGGGACACGAACAAATGGGTGAAAAACTGTTTTTT
CASSPTPPGHEQMGEKLFF
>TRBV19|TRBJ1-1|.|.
TGTGCCAGTAGTCCGGGGCGGGGCCCTGAAGCTTTCTTT
CASSPGRGPEAFF
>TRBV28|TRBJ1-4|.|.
TGTGCCAGCAGTTTGCTTGGGGGGGGTAATGAAAAACTGTTTTTT
CASSLLGGGNEKLFF